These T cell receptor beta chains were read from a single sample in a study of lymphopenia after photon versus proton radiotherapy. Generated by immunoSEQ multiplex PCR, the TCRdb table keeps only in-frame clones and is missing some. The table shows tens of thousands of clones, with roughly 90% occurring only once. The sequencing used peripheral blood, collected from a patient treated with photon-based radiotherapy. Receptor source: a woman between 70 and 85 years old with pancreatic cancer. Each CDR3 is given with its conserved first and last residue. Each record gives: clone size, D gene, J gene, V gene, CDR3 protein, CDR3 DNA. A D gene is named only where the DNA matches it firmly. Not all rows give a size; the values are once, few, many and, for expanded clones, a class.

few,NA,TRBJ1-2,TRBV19,CASSSGKAYGYTF,TGTGCCAGTAGTTCAGGGAAGGCCTATGGCTACACCTTC
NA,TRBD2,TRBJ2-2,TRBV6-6,CASSPRTSYTGELFF,TGTGCCAGCAGTCCACGGACTAGTTACACCGGGGAGCTGTTTTTT
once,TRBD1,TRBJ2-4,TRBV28,CASTQGAPKNIQYF,TGTGCCAGCACGCAGGGGGCCCCCAAAAACATTCAGTACTTC
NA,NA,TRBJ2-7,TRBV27,CASSSRTSSYEQYF,TGTGCCAGCAGTTCCCGGACAAGCTCCTACGAGCAGTACTTC
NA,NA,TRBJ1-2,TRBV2,CASRPGPTRGYTF,TGTGCCAGCAGGCCGGGACCTACGAGGGGCTACACCTTC
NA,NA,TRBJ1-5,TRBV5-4,CASSLANGPQHF,TGTGCCAGCAGCTTGGCCAATGGGCCCCAGCATTTT
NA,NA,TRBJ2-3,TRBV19,CASSIDRSDTQYF,TGTGCCAGTAGTATAGATCGGTCAGATACGCAGTATTTT
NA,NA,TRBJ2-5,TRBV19,CASSTAGVIETQYF,TGTGCCAGTAGTACGGCTGGGGTGATAGAGACCCAGTACTTC
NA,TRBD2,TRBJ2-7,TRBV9,CASSVDNKRKTSGRTSYEQYF,TGTGCCAGCAGCGTAGACAACAAGCGAAAAACTAGCGGGAGGACCTCCTACGAGCAGTACTTC
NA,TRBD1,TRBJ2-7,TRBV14,CASSPKTGKSNSYEQYF,TGTGCCAGCAGCCCTAAGACAGGGAAAAGTAACTCCTACGAGCAGTACTTC
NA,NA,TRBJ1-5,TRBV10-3,CAISESRDFSNQPQHF,TGTGCCATCAGTGAGTCTCGGGATTTTAGCAATCAGCCCCAGCATTTT
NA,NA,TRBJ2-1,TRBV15,CATRGQLYNEQFF,TGTGCCACCAGAGGACAGCTCTACAATGAGCAGTTCTTC
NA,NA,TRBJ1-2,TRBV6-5,CASSPGYYNYGYTF,TGTGCCAGCAGTCCAGGGTATTATAACTATGGCTACACCTTC
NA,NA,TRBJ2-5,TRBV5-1,CASSDPRIQETQYF,TGCGCCAGCAGCGACCCGAGAATCCAAGAGACCCAGTACTTC
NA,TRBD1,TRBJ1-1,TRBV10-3,CAISGTGSTEAFF,TGTGCCATCAGTGGGACAGGGAGCACTGAAGCTTTCTTT
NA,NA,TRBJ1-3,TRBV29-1,CSVQNRSGNTIYF,TGCAGCGTCCAAAACCGGTCTGGAAACACCATATATTTT
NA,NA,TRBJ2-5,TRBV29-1,CSVESTAVTQETQYF,TGCAGCGTTGAATCGACAGCCGTGACGCAAGAGACCCAGTACTTC
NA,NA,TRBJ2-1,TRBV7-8,CASSSVHPNEQFF,TGTGCCAGCAGCTCCGTGCACCCCAATGAGCAGTTCTTC
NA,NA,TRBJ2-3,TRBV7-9,CASSLRWFGDTQYF,TGTGCCAGCAGCTTAAGGTGGTTCGGAGATACGCAGTATTTT
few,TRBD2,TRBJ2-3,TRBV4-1,CASSQLAGEADTQYF,TGCGCCAGCAGCCAGCTAGCGGGAGAAGCAGATACGCAGTATTTT
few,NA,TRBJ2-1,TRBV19,CASGYNEQFF,TGTGCCAGTGGTTACAATGAGCAGTTCTTC
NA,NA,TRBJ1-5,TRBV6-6,CASSYGNQPQHF,TGTGCCAGCAGTTACGGAAATCAGCCCCAGCATTTT
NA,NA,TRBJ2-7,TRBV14,CASSQDAGTFSYEQYF,TGTGCCAGCAGCCAAGACGCCGGGACATTCTCCTACGAGCAGTACTTC
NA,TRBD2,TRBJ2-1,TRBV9,CASSVGGLAGEGSYNEQFF,TGTGCCAGCAGCGTAGGGGGACTAGCGGGAGAAGGGTCCTACAATGAGCAGTTCTTC
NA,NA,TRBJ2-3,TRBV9,CASSVVMGDTQYF,TGTGCCAGCAGCGTAGTAATGGGCGATACGCAGTATTTT
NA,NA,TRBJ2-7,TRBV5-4,CASSSDGRPSYEQYF,TGTGCCAGCAGTTCCGACGGTCGACCATCCTACGAGCAGTACTTC
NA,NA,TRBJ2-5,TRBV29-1,CSVESGRIYGTQYF,TGCAGCGTTGAATCGGGACGGATTTATGGGACCCAGTACTTC
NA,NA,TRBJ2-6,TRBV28,CASSFDAPTGANVLTF,TGTGCCAGCAGTTTCGACGCACCTACTGGGGCCAACGTCCTGACTTTC
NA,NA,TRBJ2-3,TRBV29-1,CSCRQDSTDTQYF,TGCAGCTGCCGACAGGACTCCACAGATACGCAGTATTTT
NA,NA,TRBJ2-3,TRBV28,CASSLGQTADTQYF,TGTGCCAGCAGTTTAGGGCAGACAGCAGATACGCAGTATTTT
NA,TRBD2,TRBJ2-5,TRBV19,CASSFLAGGKETQYF,TGTGCCAGTAGTTTCCTAGCGGGAGGGAAAGAGACCCAGTACTTC
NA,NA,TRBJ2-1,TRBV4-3,CASSQDRSNEQFF,TGCGCCAGCAGCCAAGATCGGAGCAATGAGCAGTTCTTC
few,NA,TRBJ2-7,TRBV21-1,CASSKGYEQYF,TGTGCCAGCAGCAAAGGTTACGAGCAGTACTTC
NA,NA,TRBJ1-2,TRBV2,CASSEARGPYGYTF,TGTGCCAGCAGTGAGGCCAGGGGCCCTTATGGCTACACCTTC
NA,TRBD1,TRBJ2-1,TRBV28,CASSLRNSGTANNEQFF,TGTGCCAGCAGCTTACGAAATTCCGGGACAGCAAACAATGAGCAGTTCTTC
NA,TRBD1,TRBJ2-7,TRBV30,CAWDPGQGNRQYF,TGTGCCTGGGATCCGGGACAGGGGAATCGGCAGTACTTC
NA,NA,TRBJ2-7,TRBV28,CATLRIYEQYF,TGTGCCACCTTAAGAATCTACGAGCAGTACTTC
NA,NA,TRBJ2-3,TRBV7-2,CASSLEIHSTDTQYF,TGTGCCAGCAGCTTAGAAATCCACAGCACAGATACGCAGTATTTT
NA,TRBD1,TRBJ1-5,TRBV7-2,CASSLRDRGNQPQHF,TGTGCCAGCAGCTTGCGGGACAGGGGCAATCAGCCCCAGCATTTT
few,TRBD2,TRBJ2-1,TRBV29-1,CSVLFFLGGAGASYNEQFF,TGCAGCGTTCTATTTTTTTTGGGGGGAGCGGGGGCCTCCTACAATGAGCAGTTCTTC
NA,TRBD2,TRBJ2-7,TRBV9,CASSVAPSGRAYEQYF,TGTGCCAGCAGCGTAGCTCCTAGCGGGAGAGCCTACGAGCAGTACTTC
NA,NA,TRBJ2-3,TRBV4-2,CASSQDQQGGTDTQYF,TGTGCCAGCAGCCAAGATCAGCAGGGTGGCACAGATACGCAGTATTTT
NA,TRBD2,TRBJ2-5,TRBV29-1,CSVRLAGSRGETQYF,TGCAGCGTCAGACTAGCGGGATCCCGGGGAGAGACCCAGTACTTC
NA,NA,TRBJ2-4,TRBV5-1,CASSLGGQIAKNIQYF,TGCGCCAGCAGCTTGGGCGGGCAAATAGCCAAAAACATTCAGTACTTC
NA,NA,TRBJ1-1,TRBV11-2,CASSLSGTEAFF,TGTGCCAGCAGCCTATCCGGGACCGAAGCTTTCTTT